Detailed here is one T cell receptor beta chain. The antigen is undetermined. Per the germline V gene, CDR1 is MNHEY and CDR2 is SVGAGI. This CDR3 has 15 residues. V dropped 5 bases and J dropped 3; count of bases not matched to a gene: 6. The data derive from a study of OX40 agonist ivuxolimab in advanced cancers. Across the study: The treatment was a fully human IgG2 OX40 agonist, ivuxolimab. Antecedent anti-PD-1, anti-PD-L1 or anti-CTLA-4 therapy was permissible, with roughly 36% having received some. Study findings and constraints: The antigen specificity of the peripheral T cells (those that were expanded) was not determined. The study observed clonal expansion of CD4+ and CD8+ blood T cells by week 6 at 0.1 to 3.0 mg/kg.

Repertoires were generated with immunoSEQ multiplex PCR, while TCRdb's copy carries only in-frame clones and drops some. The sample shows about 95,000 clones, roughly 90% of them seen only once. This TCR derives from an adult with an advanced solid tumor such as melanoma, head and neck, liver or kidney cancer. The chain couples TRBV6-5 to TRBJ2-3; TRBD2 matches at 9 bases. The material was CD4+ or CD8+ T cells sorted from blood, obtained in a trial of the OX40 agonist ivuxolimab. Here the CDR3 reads CASSLSGSSTDTQYF. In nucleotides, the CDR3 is TGTGCCAGCAGTCTTAGCGGGAGCAGTACAGATACGCAGTATTTT.